This T cell receptor beta chain was sequenced in a study of blood T cell repertoires in COVID-19. Whole-study context: PBMCs, B-cell-depleted T cells, or T cells were the source of the cDNA or gDNA that made up the material.

The CDR3 totals 14 residues. Germline values: CDR1 GTSNPN, CDR2 SVGIG (reference sequence). The ends were cut back, 1 base at V and 1 base at J, with 10 bases in the middle. Original data processing: Amplification with reference gene primers provided the estimates of nucleated cell counts. The protocol was immunoSEQ multiplex PCR, while the TCRdb copy is restricted to in-frame clones and leaves out a portion. V and J calls and clone size are those listed in that table; D and trimming were worked out from the DNA. The sample shows some 220,000 clones, approximately 84% of them seen only once. Sequences were obtained from peripheral blood. This receptor was identified in a woman aged 25-40 years who had recovered from COVID-19. The chain employs TRBV30 and TRBJ1-1; D uncertain. The CDR3 DNA is TGTGCCTGGAGTGGCCCGGCGGCGAACACTGAAGCTTTCTTT. Translated, it gives CAWSGPAANTEAFF.